This TCR beta chain was sequenced in a study of blood T cell repertoires in COVID-19. The wider study: The United States, Italy and Spain supplied acute and convalescent COVID-19 samples.

CDR1 is KGHSH and CDR2 is LQKENI in the germline V gene. With V trimmed by 6 bases and J by 3 bases, 6 bases remained unmatched. This CDR3 comprises 14 residues. In the authors' workflow: Estimated nucleated cell counts came from reference gene primer amplification. The protocol was immunoSEQ multiplex PCR, while the TCRdb copy is restricted to in-frame clones and leaves out a portion. Clone size and V and J calls were adopted from that table, with D and trimming inferred from the DNA. The table lists 200,000 to 250,000 clones, approximately 80% of them singletons. The specimen sequenced was peripheral blood. The receptor was derived from a woman aged 80 or older with active or convalescent COVID-19. This chain joins TRBV18 and TRBJ2-7; TRBD1 matches at 9 bases. The CDR3 nucleotides are TGTGCCAGCTCTCCCGGACAGGGGAGCTACGAGCAGTACTTC. This encodes CASSPGQGSYEQYF. The entire variable domain, with the rest obtained from reference TRBV18 and TRBJ2-7, is as follows: NAGVMQNPRHLVRRRGQEARLRCSPMKGHSHVYWYRQLPEEGLKFMVYLQKENIIDESGMPKERFSAEFPKEGPSILRIQQVVRGDSAAYFCASSPGQGSYEQYFGPGTRLTVT.